The present TCR beta chain was sequenced within a study of shared clonotypes between healthy human individuals. V trimming: 0 bases; J trimming: 6 bases; junction bases outside the gene matches: 6. Germline CDR1 SNHLY, CDR2 FYNNEI. The CDR3 consists of 15 residues. Method: immunoSEQ multiplex PCR; TCRdb's copy keeps in-frame clones and lacks some. The sample includes about 1 million clones, about 74% seen only once; the top ten take about 1.5%. What was sequenced was memory CD4+ T cells sorted from blood. The subset denotes: CD45RA-negative fraction. The V and J genes are TRBV2 and TRBJ2-7, with 9 bases matching TRBD1. The origin of this receptor is a man between 18 and 29 years old in good health. CDR3 in amino acids: CASSEARNRGLEQYF. In DNA form, the CDR3 reads TGTGCCAGCAGTGAAGCTAGGAACAGGGGGCTCGAGCAGTACTTC. The whole variable domain, filled in from reference TRBV2 and TRBJ2-7, reads EPEVTQTPSHQVTQMGQEVILRCVPISNHLYFYWYRQILGQKVEFLVSFYNNEISEKSEIFDDQFSVERPDGSNFTLKIRSTKLEDSAMYFCASSEARNRGLEQYFGPGTRLTVT.